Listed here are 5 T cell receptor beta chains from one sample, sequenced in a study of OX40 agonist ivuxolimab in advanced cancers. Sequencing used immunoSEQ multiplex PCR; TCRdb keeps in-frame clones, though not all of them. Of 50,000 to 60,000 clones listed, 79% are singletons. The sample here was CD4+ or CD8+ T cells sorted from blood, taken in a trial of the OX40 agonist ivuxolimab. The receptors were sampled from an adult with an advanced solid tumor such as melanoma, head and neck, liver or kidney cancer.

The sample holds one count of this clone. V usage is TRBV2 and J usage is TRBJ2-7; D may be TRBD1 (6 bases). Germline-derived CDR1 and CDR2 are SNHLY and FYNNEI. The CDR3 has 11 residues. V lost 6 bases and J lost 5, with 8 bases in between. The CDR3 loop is CASSGQHEQYF. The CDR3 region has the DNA TGTGCCAGCAGCGGACAGCACGAGCAGTACTTC.

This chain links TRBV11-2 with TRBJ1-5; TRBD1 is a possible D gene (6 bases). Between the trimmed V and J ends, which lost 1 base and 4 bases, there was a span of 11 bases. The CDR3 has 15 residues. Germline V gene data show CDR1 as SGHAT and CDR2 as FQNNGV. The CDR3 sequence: CASSLGIQGNQPQHF. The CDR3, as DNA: TGTGCCAGCAGCTTAGGAATACAGGGAAATCAGCCCCAGCATTTT.

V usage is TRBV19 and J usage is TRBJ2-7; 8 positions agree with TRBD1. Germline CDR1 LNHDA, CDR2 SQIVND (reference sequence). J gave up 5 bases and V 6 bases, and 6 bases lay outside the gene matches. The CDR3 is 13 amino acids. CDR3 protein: CASRTDREHEQYF. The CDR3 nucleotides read TGTGCCAGTAGGACGGACAGGGAACACGAGCAGTACTTC. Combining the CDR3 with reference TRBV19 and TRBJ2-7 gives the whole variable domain DGGITQSPKYLFRKEGQNVTLSCEQNLNHDAMYWYRQDPGQGLRLIYYSQIVNDFQKGDIAEGYSVSREKKESFPLTVTSAQKNPTAFYLCASRTDREHEQYFGPGTRLTVT.

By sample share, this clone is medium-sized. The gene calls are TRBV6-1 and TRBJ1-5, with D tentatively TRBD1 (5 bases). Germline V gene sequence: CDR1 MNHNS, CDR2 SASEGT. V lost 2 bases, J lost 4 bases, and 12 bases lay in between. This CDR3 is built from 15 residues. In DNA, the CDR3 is TGTGCCAGCAGTGAACGGAATGGGGGAAATCAGCCCCAGCATTTT. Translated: CASSERNGGNQPQHF.

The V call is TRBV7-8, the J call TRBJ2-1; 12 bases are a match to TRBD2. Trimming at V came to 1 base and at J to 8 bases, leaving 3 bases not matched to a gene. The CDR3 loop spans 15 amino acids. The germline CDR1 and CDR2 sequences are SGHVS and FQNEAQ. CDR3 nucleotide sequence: TGTGCCAGCAGCTTAGAGCTAGCGGGAGGGTATGAGCAGTTCTTC. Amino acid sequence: CASSLELAGGYEQFF.